The 14 T cell receptor beta chains reported below all come from one sample, sequenced in a study of cytomegalovirus exposure and HLA in healthy donors. A multiplex PCR was run with 60 Vbeta primers and 13 Jbeta primers. Sequencing used immunoSEQ multiplex PCR; TCRdb keeps in-frame clones, though not all of them. Among 90,000 to 130,000 clones, 80% to 85% were seen once, and the ten largest hold 2.5% to 3%. The sequenced sample consisted of PBMCs. The receptors were gathered from a woman aged 55-75 years in good health and CMV-seropositive.

The J gene is TRBJ1-2, the V gene TRBV18; D is unclear. CDR1 KGHSH and CDR2 LQKENI come from the germline V gene. Between the trimmed V and J ends, which lost 4 bases and 6 bases, there was a span of 12 bases. This CDR3 has 13 residues. CDR3 nucleotides: TGTGCCAGCTCACTTATCGATACTAATGGCTACACCTTC. Amino acid sequence: CASSLIDTNGYTF. Filled out from reference TRBV18 and TRBJ1-2, the complete variable domain reads NAGVMQNPRHLVRRRGQEARLRCSPMKGHSHVYWYRQLPEEGLKFMVYLQKENIIDESGMPKERFSAEFPKEGPSILRIQQVVRGDSAAYFCASSLIDTNGYTFGSGTRLTVV.

The chain employs TRBV6-6 and TRBJ2-3; D is unclear. The CDR3 has 14 residues. V lost 7 bases and J 1 base, leaving 12 bases between the germline ends. The germline CDR1 and CDR2 sequences are MNHNY and SVGAGI (reference sequence). The CDR3: CASKSRLGTDTQYF. The CDR3 nucleotides read TGTGCCAGCAAGTCCAGGTTAGGCACAGATACGCAGTATTTT.

The V and J genes are TRBV6-5 and TRBJ2-7; 9 bases are a match to TRBD1. V shed 4 bases and J 5 bases; nucleotides not matched to a gene: 9. Germline assignment: CDR1 MNHEY and CDR2 SVGAGI. The CDR3 covers 15 residues. CDR3 DNA sequence: TGTGCCAGCAGTTTTTCCGGGACAGGGCTCCACGAGCAGTACTTC. Its protein is CASSFSGTGLHEQYF.

This sequence joins TRBV5-5 and TRBJ1-1, with D tentatively TRBD1 (6 bases). CDR1 is SGHKS, CDR2 YYEKEE, per germline (reference sequence). This CDR3 is 16 amino acids long. With 2 bases removed from V and 4 bases from J, the gap between germline ends came to 18 bases. The DNA for the CDR3 is TGTGCCAGCAGCTTCATTGCGCGGGGGGCGCCCACTGAAGCTTTCTTT. The encoded protein is CASSFIARGAPTEAFF.

The V and J genes are TRBV18 and TRBJ2-7; D is possibly TRBD1 (6 bases). Trimming cost V 6 bases and J 7 bases, with 19 bases left between them. The germline gives CDR1 KGHSH, CDR2 LQKENI. CDR3 length: 14 amino acids. CDR3 coding DNA: TGTGCCAGCTCTTCGACAGGTCCCCTAGAAGAGCAGTACTTC. Residues: CASSSTGPLEEQYF.

This clone was picked up many times. The chain employs TRBV2 and TRBJ1-5; 7 nucleotides agree with TRBD1. This CDR3 comprises 13 residues. The germline V gene encodes CDR1 SNHLY and CDR2 FYNNEI. The junction had 2 bases not matched to a gene; V was cut back by 8 bases and J by 1 base. The CDR3 reads CASGRGSNQPQHF. CDR3 DNA sequence: TGTGCCAGCGGCAGGGGGAGCAATCAGCCCCAGCATTTT.

The V gene is TRBV10-3, the J gene TRBJ2-2, with 8 bases that match TRBD1. Losses at the gene ends were 11 bases for V and 4 bases for J; bases not matched to a gene: 9. The germline V gene has CDR1 ENHRY and CDR2 SYGVKD. This CDR3 is 14 amino acids long. The CDR3 loop is CASQGAVTTGELFF. CDR3 DNA sequence: TGTGCCTCGCAGGGGGCAGTAACCACCGGGGAGCTGTTTTTT.

The J gene is TRBJ2-1, the V gene TRBV7-2; unclear D gene. This CDR3 contains 13 residues. From germline, CDR1 is SGHTA and CDR2 FQGNSA. V was cut by 5 bases and J by 5 bases, with 10 bases left in between. The CDR3 sequence is CASSPRSNNEQFF. CDR3 DNA: TGTGCCAGCAGCCCGCGTTCTAACAATGAGCAGTTCTTC.

This clone occurred once. V is TRBV5-1 and J is TRBJ2-1; weak D call: TRBD2 (7 bases). The CDR3 loop spans 14 amino acids. With 7 bases removed from V and 7 bases from J, the gap between germline ends came to 18 bases. Germline V gene lookup returns CDR1 SGHRS and CDR2 YFSETQ. CDR3 region: CASGWGGAGNEQFF. CDR3 coding DNA: TGCGCCAGCGGATGGGGGGGGGCAGGGAATGAGCAGTTCTTC. Full variable domain (rest looked up from reference TRBV5-1 and TRBJ2-1): KAGVTQTPRYLIKTRGQQVTLSCSPISGHRSVSWYQQTPGQGLQFLFEYFSETQRNKGNFPGRFSGRQFSNSRSEMNVSTLELGDSALYLCASGWGGAGNEQFFGPGTRLTVL.

The chain is built from TRBV5-4 and TRBJ2-5, with TRBD1 matching 11 bases. Germline-derived CDR1 and CDR2 are SGHNT and YYREEE (reference sequence). V trimming: 3 bases; J trimming: 5 bases; junction bases outside the gene matches: 12. The CDR3 has 17 residues. CDR3 residues: CASSSKLGDRGLETQYF. In DNA form, the CDR3 reads TGTGCCAGCAGCTCCAAGCTTGGGGACAGGGGGTTGGAGACCCAGTACTTC.

The genes are TRBV12-5 and TRBJ2-3; a weak D match, TRBD2 (6 bases). The CDR3 contains 13 residues. Germline CDR1 LGHNT, CDR2 FRNRAP. Between the trimmed V and J ends, which lost 4 bases and 5 bases, there was a span of 10 bases. The CDR3 loop is CASGWGGGDTQYF. CDR3 nucleotides: TGTGCTAGTGGTTGGGGAGGAGGAGATACGCAGTATTTT. Complete variable domain (other parts from reference TRBV12-5 and TRBJ2-3): DARVTQTPRHKVTEMGQEVTMRCQPILGHNTVFWYRQTMMQGLELLAYFRNRAPLDDSGMPKDRFSAEMPDATLATLKIQPSEPRDSAVYFCASGWGGGDTQYFGPGTRLTVL.

This chain connects TRBV7-3 to TRBJ2-6, with 8 bases that match TRBD2. The V and J ends lost 2 bases and 0 bases, in that order; junction bases with no gene match: 3. The CDR3 sequence is 17 residues long. Germline loops: CDR1 SGHTA, CDR2 FQGTGA. CDR3 sequence reads: CASSLWAGGSGANVLTF. The CDR3 region has the DNA TGTGCCAGCAGCTTATGGGCGGGAGGCTCTGGGGCCAACGTCCTGACTTTC.

The CDR3: CASSDLGQGSSYNSPLHF. As DNA, the CDR3 is TGTGCCAGCAGTGACTTAGGACAGGGGAGCTCCTATAATTCACCCCTCCACTTT. The rearrangement joins TRBV6-1 to TRBJ1-6, with 9 bases fitting TRBD1. CDR3 length: 18 residues. Losses at the gene ends were 3 bases for V and 0 bases for J; bases not matched to a gene: 6. CDR1 and CDR2 from the germline V gene are MNHNS and SASEGT.

V and J are TRBV5-1 and TRBJ2-5; the match to TRBD2 covers 9 bases. The end of the DNA fits TRBJ2-7 better, so the J call may be wrong. Germline V gene data show CDR1 as SGHRS and CDR2 as YFSETQ. This CDR3 comprises 15 residues. CDR3 sequence: CASSLGLAAYYEQYF. The CDR3 DNA follows: TGCGCCAGCAGCTTGGGACTAGCGGCGTACTACGAGCAGTACTTC.